The present T cell receptor (beta chain) was sequenced within a study of T cells expressing NK-cell markers. Study-level points and caveats: For a handful of donors, these clonotypes were likewise the leading ones in the CD3+CD56-NKG2C+ fraction.

The CDR3 totals 14 residues. Per the germline V gene, CDR1 is SEHNR and CDR2 is FQNEAQ (reference sequence). TCRdb reprocessed the 5' RACE reads; each CDR3 protein has one entry and no DNA is given. With approximately 460,000 distinct CDR3 sequences in the sample, the ten largest clones hold roughly 7.2%. Concerning this clonotype itself: No antigen is known for it.

The chain is built from TRBV7-9 and TRBJ1-1; there is no DNA to check the TCRdb D call of TRBD1. The sample comprised blood T cells: a sorted CD56 or NKG2C T cell subset, CD4+ or CD8+ T cells, or bulk PBMC T cells (not recorded which). The clonotype was recovered from a woman between 18 and 75 years old in good health. The CDR3: CASSLKGTGTEAFF. Variable domain in full (rest from reference TRBV7-9 and TRBJ1-1): DTGVSQNPRHKITKRGQNVTFRCDPISEHNRLYWYRQTLGQGPEFLTYFQNEAQLEKSRLLSDRFSAERPKGSFSTLEIQRTEQGDSAMYLCASSLKGTGTEAFFGQGTRLTVV.